These 21 T cell receptor beta chains were sequenced from one sample in a study of cytomegalovirus exposure and HLA in healthy donors. The PCR used 60 Vbeta and 13 Jbeta primers. Only in-frame clones appear in the TCRdb table, and some are missing; sequencing was by immunoSEQ multiplex PCR. The sample records 300,000 or so clones, roughly 86% being singletons. Sequenced material: PBMCs. The receptors were gathered from a middle-aged woman in good health and CMV-seropositive.

The chain recombines TRBV5-1 with TRBJ1-2, with 10 bases matching TRBD1. CDR3 size: 19 residues. Trimming at V came to 1 base and at J to 1 base, leaving 13 bases not matched to a gene. Germline CDR1 SGHRS, CDR2 YFSETQ. The DNA for the CDR3 is TGCGCCAGCAGCTTGAGGGCCCCCCGACAGGGGGCTGGTAACTATGGCTACACCTTC. This sequence encodes CASSLRAPRQGAGNYGYTF.

The chain has TRBV29-1 and TRBJ2-3, with 8 bases identical to TRBD2. This CDR3 has 13 amino acids. V lost 4 bases to trimming and J lost 6 bases; unmatched junction nucleotides: 6. Looked up from germline, CDR1 is SQVTM and CDR2 is ANQGSEA. The CDR3 coding sequence is TGCAGCGTTGTCGGCGGGAGGATTGATACGCAGTATTTT. It is translated as CSVVGGRIDTQYF.

The chain links TRBV9 to TRBJ2-3; 8 nucleotides line up with TRBD2. The CDR3 extends over 19 amino acids. V trimming: 4 bases; J trimming: 3 bases; junction bases outside the gene matches: 19. Germline V gene sequence: CDR1 SGDLS, CDR2 YYNGEE. Here the CDR3 reads CASSPRWGAQREGTDTQYF. Here the CDR3 DNA reads TGTGCCAGCAGCCCGAGATGGGGAGCCCAACGGGAGGGGACAGATACGCAGTATTTT.

The chain is built from TRBV2 and TRBJ2-1, with 8 bases that match TRBD2. The V gene end was trimmed by 6 bases and the J gene end by 8 bases; junction bases not matched to a gene: 12. CDR3 length equals 15 residues. CDR1 and CDR2 from the germline V gene are SNHLY and FYNNEI. For the CDR3, the DNA is TGTGCCAGCAGCCAGGAGGGGGGACTAGTCGATGAGCAGTTCTTC. It encodes CASSQEGGLVDEQFF.

The V call is TRBV28, the J call TRBJ2-7; 9 bases fit TRBD2. Germline V gene lookup returns CDR1 MDHEN and CDR2 SYDVKM. This CDR3 is 14 amino acids long. Trimming cost V 10 bases and J 4 bases; bases outside gene matches: 11. CDR3 sequence (DNA): TGTGCCACCCACGGCGGGAGGGCTACGTACGAGCAGTACTTC. It codes for CATHGGRATYEQYF.

The chain links TRBV6-5 to TRBJ2-5; TRBD1 aligns across 10 bases. This CDR3 is 13 amino acids long. From germline, CDR1 is MNHEY and CDR2 SVGAGI. Unmatched junction bases numbered 11, after V lost 8 bases and J lost 11 bases. CDR3 amino acids: CASQGQGPGEQYF. The CDR3 DNA is TGTGCCAGCCAGGGACAGGGGCCGGGAGAGCAGTACTTC.

V is TRBV20-1 and J is TRBJ2-1, with D tentatively TRBD2 (5 bases). CDR1 is DFQATT, CDR2 SNEGSKA, per germline (reference sequence). Trimming left V 2 bases short and J 16 bases short, with 15 bases between. There are 11 residues in the CDR3. In nucleotides, the CDR3 is TGCAGTGCTAGATCCGAACTAGTCGCTTTCTTC. Its translation: CSARSELVAFF.

Details on this clone: Other DNA sequences in this specimen translate into the identical CDR3. The J gene is TRBJ1-3, the V gene TRBV30; D not resolved. The V gene lost 5 bases and the J gene lost 0 bases, with 2 bases spanning the gap. There are 11 residues in the CDR3. CDR1 and CDR2 from the germline V gene are GTSNPN and SVGIG (reference sequence). The CDR3 reads CAWYSGNTIYF. The DNA of the CDR3 is TGTGCCTGGTACTCTGGAAACACCATATATTTT.

There are a few counts of this clone. The chain joins TRBV4-3 to TRBJ2-2; D gene ambiguous. V was trimmed by 0 bases and J by 3 bases, leaving 8 bases between them. Germline V gene data show CDR1 as LGHNA and CDR2 as YSLEER. CDR3 length equals 15 residues. CDR3 region: CASSQDAQYTGELFF. The CDR3 DNA follows: TGCGCCAGCAGCCAAGATGCACAGTACACCGGGGAGCTGTTTTTT.

This clone was counted between two and nine times. The genes are TRBV6-5 and TRBJ2-1, with D unresolved. The V gene lost 6 bases and the J gene lost 15 bases, with 9 bases spanning the gap. Germline V gives CDR1 MNHEY, CDR2 SVGAGI. The CDR3 runs 9 residues. CDR3 region: CASSPSGFF. The CDR3 coding sequence is TGTGCCAGCAGCCCTAGTGGGTTCTTC.

V usage is TRBV7-2 and J usage is TRBJ2-1, with 7 positions matching TRBD2. The CDR3 contains 12 residues. Germline V CDR1 and CDR2: SGHTA, FQGNSA. With 5 bases clipped from V and 9 bases from J, the junction kept 4 bases outside the gene matches. The CDR3 spells CASSETSLEQFF. As DNA, the CDR3 is TGTGCCAGCAGCGAGACTAGCCTTGAGCAGTTCTTC.

The V and J genes are TRBV6-5 and TRBJ2-5; a weak D match, TRBD1 (6 bases). Trimming took 7 bases from V and 3 from J, leaving 15 bases between them. Germline V lookup: CDR1 MNHEY, CDR2 SVGAGI. This CDR3 contains 14 residues. DNA of the CDR3: TGTGCCAGCAACAAACAGGGAAGGGAAGAGACCCAGTACTTC. Its protein is CASNKQGREETQYF.

This chain links TRBV19 with TRBJ2-2, with D possibly being TRBD1 (5 bases). This CDR3 is built from 14 residues. CDR1 is LNHDA and CDR2 is SQIVND in the germline V gene (reference sequence). The V end lost 0 bases, the J end lost 15 bases, and 17 bases lay between the germline ends. The CDR3 nucleotides read TGTGCCAGTAGTATAGATCTATTGACAGTGCGATTGTTTTTT. Protein: CASSIDLLTVRLFF.

The chain carries TRBV5-1 and TRBJ2-7; no clear D gene. CDR1 and CDR2 (germline): SGHRS, YFSETQ. V gave up 4 bases and J gave up 3 bases, with 5 bases separating them. This CDR3 region has 11 residues. The CDR3 region has the DNA TGCGCCAGCAGCGCCGGCTACGAGCAGTACTTC. Amino acid sequence: CASSAGYEQYF.

This sequence joins TRBV7-3 and TRBJ2-2; 8 bases are shared with TRBD2. The germline CDR1 and CDR2 sequences are SGHTA and FQGTGA. The CDR3 contains 13 residues. The ends lost 5 bases at V and 5 bases at J; junction bases unmatched: 1. CDR3 in amino acids: CASSTSGTGELFF. Here the CDR3 DNA reads TGTGCCAGCAGCACTAGCGGTACCGGGGAGCTGTTTTTT.

This chain connects TRBV29-1 to TRBJ2-6; D ambiguous. The CDR3 runs 13 residues. V dropped 3 bases and J dropped 0 bases, with 3 bases sitting between them. Germline loops: CDR1 SQVTM, CDR2 ANQGSEA. The CDR3 is CSVEASGANVLTF. The CDR3 DNA follows: TGCAGCGTTGAGGCCTCTGGGGCCAACGTCCTGACTTTC. Full variable domain (outside the CDR3, taken from reference TRBV29-1 and TRBJ2-6): SAVISQKPSRDICQRGTSLTIQCQVDSQVTMMFWYRQQPGQSLTLIATANQGSEATYESGFVIDKFPISRPNLTFSTLTVSNMSPEDSSIYLCSVEASGANVLTFGAGSRLTVL.

The chain has TRBV25-1 and TRBJ2-7; perhaps TRBD2 as D (6 bases). The CDR3 spans 15 residues. In germline, CDR1 is MGHDK, CDR2 SYGVNS. Trimming took 3 bases from V and 2 from J, leaving 14 bases between them. CDR3: CASSDGPAGAYEQYF. CDR3 sequence (DNA): TGTGCCAGCAGTGATGGGCCAGCGGGTGCCTACGAGCAGTACTTC.

The V and J genes are TRBV11-2 and TRBJ2-7; TRBD2 matches at 10 bases. The trim removed 3 bases at V and 2 bases at J, leaving 1 base unmatched. The length of the CDR3 is 14 residues. The germline V gene has CDR1 SGHAT and CDR2 FQNNGV. The CDR3 protein is CASSFLAGAYEQYF. DNA for the CDR3: TGTGCCAGCAGCTTTCTAGCGGGAGCCTACGAGCAGTACTTC.

The V gene is TRBV7-9, the J gene TRBJ1-2; 11 bases are a match to TRBD1. Germline CDR1 and CDR2: SEHNR and FQNEAQ (reference sequence). The CDR3 sequence is 14 residues long. The trim removed 5 bases at V and 6 bases at J, leaving 5 bases unmatched. CDR3 amino acids: CASSRDRGSHGYTF. The CDR3 nucleotides are TGTGCCAGCAGCCGGGACAGGGGGTCCCATGGCTACACCTTC.

The chain joins TRBV5-1 to TRBJ2-5, with D possibly being TRBD1 (6 bases). The CDR3 loop spans 14 amino acids. Looked up from germline, CDR1 is SGHRS and CDR2 is YFSETQ. Between the trimmed V and J ends, which lost 2 bases and 5 bases, there was a span of 13 bases. The CDR3 reads CASSLGQIRETQYF. The CDR3 bases are TGCGCCAGCAGCTTAGGACAGATTCGGGAGACCCAGTACTTC.

The sample holds a few counts of this clone. The V and J genes are TRBV6-4 and TRBJ2-3; 11 nucleotides align to TRBD1. The CDR3 runs to 14 residues. Germline CDR1 and CDR2: MRHNA and SNTAGT. V was clipped by 3 bases and J by 4 bases; unmatched bases: 0. The CDR3 loop reads CASSEGQGADTQYF. In DNA form, the CDR3 reads TGTGCCAGCAGTGAGGGACAGGGGGCAGATACGCAGTATTTT.